This TCR beta chain is from a study of cytomegalovirus exposure and HLA in healthy donors (dated by TCRdb to 2016 to 2017). With regard to the full study: An earlier analysis of 587 of the donors reported about 290 Gb of sequence data and roughly 100 million unique TCR beta sequences from about 200 million T cells. About 330 gigabases of sequencing data and around 85 million unique TCR sequences made up an early release that covered 500 to 700 HLA-typed donors. Among the roughly 400 genotyped donors, around 79% belonged to the genetic ancestry cluster associated with self-reported Caucasian donors. The aim of the study was to test whether cataloging public T cell receptors could identify signatures of past pathogen exposure. The study used immunosequencing to profile the T cell repertoires of hundreds of subjects and linked those repertoires to cytomegalovirus serostatus. Along with the approximately 650-subject first cohort, a separate validation cohort of around 110 different subjects was used. The study combined high-throughput TCR immunosequencing, statistical association of individual TCRs with disease status, and machine learning to predict cytomegalovirus infection status. To study patterns of TCR occurrence, a later analysis re-analyzed previously published TCR beta repertoires from 666 donors and added high-resolution HLA genotyping. Rather than drawing on any new phenotypic data, the later analysis identified candidate immune exposures from TCR beta sequences and the way those sequences occurred across donors. An earlier analysis of 587 of the donors applied high-throughput TCR beta sequencing to assess whether each TCR beta V gene segment acted as functional or pseudogenic. Donor age, sex, ethnicity and CMV serostatus were compiled together with the repertoire data. A later genetic analysis used genome-wide SNP genotypes for about 55% of the 666 donors, treating that subset as a discovery cohort. Every discovery cohort repertoire had been produced on one sequencing platform. Class I and class II HLA loci were covered by the typing at four-digit resolution. The number of typed donors differed by locus: about 629-640 for A, B, C, DRB1 and DQB1; approximately 540 for DQA1; 600 to 610 for DPA1; and roughly 490 for DPB1. A handful of DR-DQ haplotypes were handled as single units for association and clustering because linkage in the cohort was strong. Among roughly 400 genotyped donors of the cohort, an average of about 240,000 unique TCR beta nucleotide sequences was sequenced per donor, of which approximately 19% were non-productive. Points the paper makes about the study in general: According to a later analysis, parvovirus B19, influenza, CMV and Epstein-Barr virus appeared linked to several top co-occurrence clusters. Across donors, most TCR sequences were observed very rarely, whereas some public TCRs were present in many individuals. HLA typing was unavailable for some donors at each locus, so association tests used only the typed subset. A cluster of highly shared sequence variants was judged likely to represent a technical artifact of the sequencing pipeline. According to a later genetic analysis, donors in an Asian-associated ancestry cluster had fewer N-insertions in productive TCRs than the approximately 690-donor mean. According to a later analysis, most CMV-associated TCR beta chains appeared to be HLA-restricted, and the HLA associations seemed to be driven largely by CMV exposure. Compared with equally common non-associated chains, HLA-associated TCR beta chains in a later analysis were more clonally expanded and had lower generation probabilities. Linkage disequilibrium might explain the correlated functional status among segregating V segments, but an unknown experimental factor could not be ruled out. A further reported finding was that TCR beta sequences accurately predicted the HLA-A and HLA-B alleles for most subjects in the first cohort. The authors suggested that the approach could potentially be extended to other disease states and immunological phenotypes. An association between a missense DCLRE1C variant and V-gene and J-gene trimming of TCR beta chains was found in a later genetic analysis and replicated in an independent cohort. CMV serostatus was the only immune exposure information available for the cohort. When HLA alleles, especially DR and DQ, strongly co-occurred, attributing TCR associations to individual alleles was difficult. The 87-base-pair reads could not distinguish some IMGT-functional V segments, including TRBV6-2 and TRBV6-3, so those segments were excluded. At a false discovery rate of 0.05, a later analysis linked roughly 17,000 TCR beta sequences to specific HLA alleles. Presence/absence analyses assumed roughly uniform sequencing depth across donors, an assumption that may not hold. This cohort had only TCR beta chains sequenced, and the lack of alpha or paired-chain data limited which features could be detected. A later analysis found that TCR association rates varied across HLA loci, with DRB1 alleles showing the most associated TCRs and HLA-C alleles the fewest. In both the original and validation cohorts, the classifier was reported to diagnose cytomegalovirus status with high specificity and sensitivity. In an earlier analysis of about 600 of the donors, most TCR beta V segments appeared in productive rearrangements about 90% or about 30% of the time, broadly matching IMGT annotations. The earlier analysis of a few hundred of the donors excluded approximately 15 rarely observed V segments, including chromosome 9 orphons, because counts were too low. The study listed 150 to 200 TCR beta chains as associated with cytomegalovirus. Three of the identified cytomegalovirus-associated TCR beta chains were confirmed in vitro to be specific for cytomegalovirus antigens.

Library preparation employed the immunoSEQ multiplex PCR assay. For the multiplex PCR, a mixture combining 60 forward primers for TCR Vbeta segments and 13 reverse primers for TCR Jbeta segments was used. The CDR3 region of rearranged TCR beta genes was amplified from genomic DNA by a multiplex PCR assay. The amplified TCR beta libraries were sequenced on the Illumina HiSeq System as 87-base-pair reads. The published analysis was carried out like this. In a later analysis, around 80 million unique TCR beta chains were counted across the roughly 610 repertoires, and around 10 million of these chains were shared by at least two donors. Raw reads were error-corrected and collapsed into unique sequences by a nearest-neighbor algorithm in which closely related sequences were merged to remove PCR and sequencing errors. V, D and J gene segments were assigned by aligning CDR3 sequences to IMGT reference sequences. For a sequence to be retained, a match of at least six nucleotides to both a V gene segment and a J gene segment was required. Rearrangements were called productive when the CDR3 lacked stop codons and stayed in frame with V and J; all others were non-productive. Following IMGT convention, CDR3 was defined as the stretch from the second conserved V-encoded cysteine up to the conserved J-encoded phenylalanine. The earlier analysis of 500 to 650 of the donors excluded any sequence lacking an unambiguous match to a single V gene segment. In an earlier analysis of about 590 of the donors, a V segment was called functional when productive rearrangements were above 56.7%, and segregating when the standard deviation between donors exceeded 5%. A statistical classification framework was built for diagnosing cytomegalovirus status from the catalog of TCR beta chain sequences. In a later analysis, V and J genes were assigned by comparing TCR nucleotide sequences against IMGT/GENE-DB human TR gene sequences. Using the TCRdist pipeline, a later analysis assigned CDR3 sequences along with most-parsimonious VDJ recombination scenarios. In a later analysis, each TCR beta chain was defined by its CDR3 amino acid sequence together with its V-gene family, and reads without a unique V-gene family were excluded. To address suspected cross-contamination and a sequencing artifact, a later analysis removed a few hundred highly shared, low-generation-probability nucleotide sequences. A later analysis calculated a clonal expansion index for each public chain from normalized within-repertoire ranks of inferred template counts. In a later analysis, generation probabilities were computed with a VDJ recombination model fitted to out-of-frame rearrangements, and the resulting probabilities were checked against IGoR. In a later analysis, TCR-TCR, TCR-HLA and TCR-CMV co-occurrence was scored with hypergeometric tests, and a repertoire-size bias correction was applied to TCR pairs. In a later analysis, false discovery rates were estimated by permuting HLA or CMV assignments 20 times. In a later analysis, co-occurring TCRs were grouped using DBSCAN, and TCRdist sequence similarity was added for clustering within HLA-allele-positive subsets. Co-occurrence clustering excluded repertoires with fewer than 30,000 or more than 120,000 public chains, plus five with anomalous nucleotide sharing. Not all clones reach the TCRdb copy of this immuneACCESS table, which keeps in-frame sequences only. Checked studies attribute under half of the gap to unresolved V genes and leave the rest unexplained. V and J calls and clone size come straight from that table; D and trimming were deduced from the DNA. The sample table records about 180,000 clones; 81% of these occur just once. Of the sample, 4% to 5% falls within the top ten clones.

Its CDR3 holds 15 amino acids, cysteine through phenylalanine. Only the CDR3 DNA is retained, 45 bases long and in frame from the first base. V loses 2 bases at its end and J loses 2 bases; junction bases beyond the gene matches: 3. CDR1 and CDR2, per the germline V gene, are SGHRS and YFSETQ. On this clone itself: Its antigen is unknown. No base quality information exists; no much larger clone differs at one position.

In total, approximately 700 healthy bone marrow donors made up the cohort. Cohort members were all nominally healthy when sampled, although unrecorded immune exposures were likely present. The donor was CMV seropositive and belonged to the group of 250 to 300 seropositive cohort members. Each donor provided a peripheral blood sample, and peripheral blood mononuclear cells were used for TCR beta sequencing. The Qiagen DNeasy Blood Extraction Kit was used to extract genomic DNA from the blood cell samples. Material: PBMCs. Recombination linked TRBV5-1 to TRBJ2-7; 11 central nucleotides agree with TRBD2. The sequence was collected from a woman younger than 35 in good health and CMV-seropositive. The CDR3 region: CASSFSGGAAYEQYF. The nucleotides read TGCGCCAGCAGCTTTAGCGGGGGGGCGGCCTACGAGCAGTACTTC.